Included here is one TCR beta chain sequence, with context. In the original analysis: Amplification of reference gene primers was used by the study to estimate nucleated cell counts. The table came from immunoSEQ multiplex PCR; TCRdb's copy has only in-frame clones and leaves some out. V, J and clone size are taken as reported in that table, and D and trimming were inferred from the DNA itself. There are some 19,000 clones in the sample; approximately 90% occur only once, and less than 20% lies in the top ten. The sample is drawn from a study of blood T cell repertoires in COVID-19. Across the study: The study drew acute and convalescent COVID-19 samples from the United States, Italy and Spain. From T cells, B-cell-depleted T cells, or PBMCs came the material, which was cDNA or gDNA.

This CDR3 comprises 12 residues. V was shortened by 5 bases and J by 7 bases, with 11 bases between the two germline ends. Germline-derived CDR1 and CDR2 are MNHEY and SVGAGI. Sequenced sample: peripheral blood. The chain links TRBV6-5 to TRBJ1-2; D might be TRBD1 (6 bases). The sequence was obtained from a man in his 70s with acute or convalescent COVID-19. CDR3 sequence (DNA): TGTGCCAGCAGTAGGACAGAGACTGGCTACACCTTC. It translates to CASSRTETGYTF.